Below are 20 T cell receptor beta chains sequenced from a single sample in a study of CD8+CD57+ T cells in acquired aplastic anemia. Profiling that covered TCR beta VDJ and CDR3 relied on genomic DNA as its template. TCRdb used MiXCR to reprocess the reads, holding one entry per CDR3 protein. Here the sample spans 150,000 to 200,000 distinct CDR3 sequences, 45% to 50% being singletons. The sequenced patients had an expansion of CD8+CD57+ cells seen by flow cytometry. The sample taken for sequencing was sorted CD4+, CD8+, or CD8+CD57+ T cells (not recorded which) from PBMCs. All receptors come from a human donor with aplastic anemia.

The chain has TRBV7-9 and TRBJ2-3; no definite D call. Germline loops: CDR1 SEHNR, CDR2 FQNEAQ (reference sequence). The V end lost 5 bases, the J end lost 0 bases, and 6 bases lay between the germline ends. This CDR3 comprises 13 residues. CDR3 protein: CASSVSSTDTQYF. The CDR3 DNA reads TGTGCCAGCAGCGTCTCTAGCACAGATACGCAGTATTTT.

There are many counts of this clonotype. V gene TRBV19 combines with J gene TRBJ2-1; no reliable D call. CDR3 size: 12 residues. V was shortened by 3 bases and J by 6 bases, with 6 bases between the two germline ends. Germline V CDR1 and CDR2: LNHDA, SQIVND (reference sequence). The CDR3 loop reads CASSISSNEQFF. DNA of the CDR3: TGTGCCAGTAGTATCAGCTCCAATGAGCAGTTCTTC.

About this clonotype: This may arise from a read error, as a much more abundant clone is one base away. This chain joins TRBV7-4 and TRBJ2-1; D is uncertain. Per the germline V gene, CDR1 is SGHVT and CDR2 is SQSDAQ. The CDR3 runs to 14 residues. The CDR3 bases are TGTGCCAGCAGCTTAGGGCTAGAATACAATCAGCAGTTCTTC. Translated, it gives CASSLGLEYNQQFF.

Concerning this clonotype itself: This sequence may be a read error, since a much larger clone differs from it by one base. V gene TRBV5-8 combines with J gene TRBJ2-6; D may be TRBD1 (5 bases). CDR1 SGHTS and CDR2 YDEGEE come from the germline V gene. There are 15 residues in the CDR3. The CDR3 protein is CARSFRGAGANVLTF. CDR3 bases: TGTGCCCGCAGCTTTAGGGGCGCTGGGGCCAACGTCCTGACTTTC. Full variable domain (rest looked up from reference TRBV5-8 and TRBJ2-6): EAGVTQSPTHLIKTRGQQATLRCSPISGHTSVYWYQQALGLGLQFLLWYDEGEERNRGNFPPRFSGRQFPNYSSELNVNALELEDSALYLCARSFRGAGANVLTFGAGSRLTVL.

V usage is TRBV20-1 and J usage is TRBJ1-3; D not resolved. Germline V gives CDR1 DFQATT, CDR2 SNEGSKA (reference sequence). CDR3 length: 12 amino acids. Deletions cut 8 bases from V and 2 bases from J, with 10 bases between. Here the CDR3 DNA reads TGCAGTACTACAGTTACTGGAAACACCATATATTTT. It translates to CSTTVTGNTIYF.

The chain joins TRBV2 to TRBJ1-5, with D unresolved. V was shortened by 3 bases and J by 7 bases, with 10 bases between the two germline ends. This CDR3 has 13 amino acids. Germline lookup yields CDR1 SNHLY and CDR2 FYNNEI. The DNA for the CDR3 is TGTGCCAGCAGTGAGCCTCCCGGGCAGCCCCAGCATTTT. This gives the protein CASSEPPGQPQHF.

A few counts support this clonotype. V and J are TRBV29-1 and TRBJ1-2; tentative D call: TRBD1 (5 bases). Trimming removed 7 bases at V and 1 base at J, with 19 bases between. Per germline, CDR1 SQVTM and CDR2 ANQGSEA. This CDR3 has 15 amino acids. CDR3 bases: TGCAGCGCAGACAGAAGATATGATTTTAACTATGGCTACACCTTC. Amino acid sequence: CSADRRYDFNYGYTF.

The chain employs TRBV15 and TRBJ1-4, with D hard to call. The germline V gene has CDR1 LNHNV and CDR2 YYDKDF (reference sequence). The V end was cut by 5 bases, the J end by 7 bases, with 11 bases between. This CDR3 has 13 residues. The CDR3 DNA reads TGTGCCACCAGCCCCTCACTGGGTGAAAAACTGTTTTTT. Its translation: CATSPSLGEKLFF.

Concerning this clonotype itself: Here the CDR3 omits its conserved ending phenylalanine or tryptophan, so a read error is the likely source. The chain links TRBV27 to TRBJ2-5, with D perhaps matching TRBD1 (5 bases). Trimming shortened V by 0 bases and J by 4 bases, and 9 bases separated the two germline ends. Germline lookup yields CDR1 MNHEY and CDR2 SMNVEV (reference sequence). The CDR3 has 14 amino acids. The CDR3 loop is CASSLSGAGETQYL. The CDR3 DNA reads as TGTGCCAGCAGTTTATCAGGGGCTGGAGAGACCCAGTACCTC.

The chain links TRBV20-1 to TRBJ2-5; TRBD2 agrees at 7 bases. Germline CDR1 reads DFQATT; CDR2 reads SNEGSKA (reference sequence). J lost 4 bases, V lost 3 bases, and 11 bases had no gene match. The CDR3 runs 15 residues. DNA for the CDR3: TGCAGTGCTAGCCGCCGGGGGGTTATCGTAGAGACCCAGTACTTC. The encoded protein is CSASRRGVIVETQYF.

For the CDR3, the DNA is TGCGCCAGCAGCCCCCGAAGGGATGCTCTCGCTGAAGCTTTCTTT. Translating it yields CASSPRRDALAEAFF. The chain uses TRBV4-1 and TRBJ1-1; no reliable D call. Germline values: CDR1 MGHRA, CDR2 YSYEKL. The CDR3 runs to 15 residues. V lost 4 bases, J lost 6 bases, and 18 bases lay in between.

The CDR3 coding sequence is TGTGCCACCAGCAGAGCCGGGGTAGGTCAGCCCCAGCATTTT. Its translation is CATSRAGVGQPQHF. V is TRBV15 and J is TRBJ1-5; no firm D call. The germline V and J ends were trimmed by 1 base and 6 bases, with 10 bases remaining between them. The CDR3 has 14 residues. CDR1 and CDR2 (germline): LNHNV, YYDKDF (reference sequence).

This clonotype was seen many times. The chain links TRBV5-5 to TRBJ2-3; D might be TRBD2 (6 bases). Per the germline V gene, CDR1 is SGHKS and CDR2 is YYEKEE (reference sequence). This CDR3 has 15 residues. The germline V and J ends were trimmed by 1 base and 3 bases, with 12 bases remaining between them. The CDR3 DNA reads as TGTGCCAGCAGCTTGCTAGGCGGGATGACAGATACGCAGTATTTT. Translating it yields CASSLLGGMTDTQYF.

V is TRBV2 and J is TRBJ2-2; D is tentatively TRBD1 or TRBD2 (5 bases each). This CDR3 contains 14 residues. CDR1 SNHLY and CDR2 FYNNEI come from the germline V gene. The germline V and J ends were trimmed by 6 bases and 0 bases, with 8 bases remaining between them. Here the CDR3 reads CASRGTTNTGELFF. DNA of the CDR3: TGTGCCAGCAGGGGGACCACGAACACCGGGGAGCTGTTTTTT.

This clonotype was observed a single time. This chain joins TRBV10-3 and TRBJ2-7, with D perhaps matching TRBD2 (6 bases). The length of the CDR3 is 15 residues. Germline values: CDR1 ENHRY, CDR2 SYGVKD. V lost 4 bases to trimming and J lost 0 bases, with 13 bases between them. The CDR3 region has the DNA TGTGCCATCAGTGTGGCGGGGTCCACCTCCTACGAGCAGTACTTC. Its protein product is CAISVAGSTSYEQYF.

The rearrangement joins TRBV5-1 to TRBJ2-7, with TRBD1 matching over 10 bases. The better agreement between TRBJ2-1 and the DNA end casts doubt on the J call. CDR1 is SGHRS and CDR2 is YFSETQ in the germline V gene. There are 14 residues in the CDR3. The CDR3 region has the DNA TGCGCCAGCAGCGGGGGACAGGGGTACAATGAGCAGTTCTTC. This gives the protein CASSGGQGYNEQFF.

This clonotype was observed at least ten times. The chain carries TRBV24-1 and TRBJ2-1; 7 nucleotides line up with TRBD2. CDR3 length equals 15 residues. The V gene's germline CDR1 is KGHDR and CDR2 SFDVKD. The trim removed 0 bases at V and 6 bases at J, leaving 4 bases unmatched. The CDR3 is CATSDLGGVGNEQFF. DNA of the CDR3: TGTGCCACCAGTGATTTGGGGGGGGTGGGCAATGAGCAGTTCTTC.

The V call is TRBV24-1, the J call TRBJ2-1, with TRBD2 identical over 13 bases. After removal of 4 bases from V and 6 bases from J, the junction contained 8 bases not matched to a gene. The CDR3 totals 17 residues. CDR1 is KGHDR, CDR2 SFDVKD, per germline. The CDR3 region is CATSDRIGLAGVNEQFF. CDR3 nucleotides: TGTGCCACCAGTGACCGAATCGGACTAGCGGGAGTCAATGAGCAGTTCTTC.

The chain recombines TRBV30 with TRBJ2-7, with 10 bases that match TRBD2. CDR3 length equals 12 residues. Looked up from germline, CDR1 is GTSNPN and CDR2 is SVGIG (reference sequence). V shed 2 bases and J 7 bases; nucleotides not matched to a gene: 2. The CDR3 spells CAWSNSGREQYF. For the CDR3, the DNA is TGTGCCTGGAGTAATAGCGGGAGGGAGCAGTACTTC.

CDR3 DNA: TGTGCCAGCACCCTGCAACAGGGAGAGCAGTACTTC. Translation: CASTLQQGEQYF. The chain couples TRBV27 to TRBJ2-7, with D perhaps matching TRBD1 (6 bases). The CDR3 has 12 amino acids. With 7 bases removed from V and 7 bases from J, the gap between germline ends came to 14 bases. Germline V lookup: CDR1 MNHEY, CDR2 SMNVEV (reference sequence).